The 12 T cell receptor beta chains below were found in one sample sequenced in a study of T-cell memory formation after mild COVID-19. TCRdb reprocessed the 5' RACE reads via MiXCR and lists one record per CDR3 protein. The top ten clones hold approximately 12% of a sample with 350,000 or so distinct CDR3 sequences, about 21% of them seen once. Source material: PBMCs or a T cell subset sorted from them (not recorded which). These receptors all come from an adult woman who had mild COVID-19 (a few samples of this study predate the infection). Cell type and time point are not known.

This clonotype was observed a few times. The chain carries TRBV5-1 and TRBJ2-7, with 11 nucleotides matching TRBD2. V lost 5 bases and J lost 2; bases outside the gene matches: 3. The CDR3 contains 14 residues. Germline-derived CDR1 and CDR2 are SGHRS and YFSETQ. The chain's CDR3 is CASSHSGGAYEQYF. DNA of the CDR3: TGCGCCAGCAGTCATAGCGGGGGGGCCTACGAGCAGTACTTC.

The V call is TRBV5-1, the J call TRBJ2-2; tentative D call: TRBD1 (6 bases). CDR3 length: 17 residues. The germline CDR1 and CDR2 sequences are SGHRS and YFSETQ. Trimming took off 0 bases at V and 2 bases at J, with 14 bases between the two ends. CDR3 nucleotide sequence: TGCGCCAGCAGCTTGGCGAGGAACAGGGTAAACACCGGGGAGCTGTTTTTT. Its protein is CASSLARNRVNTGELFF.

This sequence joins TRBV5-6 and TRBJ2-7, with D possibly TRBD1 on 5 matching bases. The CDR3 length is 13 residues. CDR1 is SGHDT and CDR2 is YYEEEE in the germline V gene. V lost 5 bases, J lost 3 bases, and 12 bases lay in between. The chain's CDR3 is CASREDRYYEQYF. DNA for the CDR3: TGTGCCAGCAGAGAAGACAGATACTACGAGCAGTACTTC.

This clonotype was seen at least ten times. The rearrangement links TRBV3-1 to TRBJ2-1, with unresolved D. Germline CDR1 and CDR2: LGHDT and YNNKEL (reference sequence). V lost 0 bases and J lost 0, with 15 bases in between. CDR3 length equals 18 residues. The CDR3 region is CASSQDLASVLSYNEQFF. Written as DNA, the CDR3 is TGTGCCAGCAGCCAAGATTTGGCCTCAGTACTCTCCTACAATGAGCAGTTCTTC.

The chain joins TRBV12-3 or TRBV12-4 to TRBJ2-7; the D gene is possibly TRBD1 (5 bases). This CDR3 contains 12 residues. V lost 5 bases, J lost 6 bases, and 11 bases lay in between. Written as DNA, the CDR3 is TGTGCCAGCAGTGATGGAAGGGGCGAGCAGTACTTC. The encoded protein is CASSDGRGEQYF.

This clonotype occurred a few times. This sequence may be a read error, since a much larger clone differs from it by one base. The chain recombines TRBV5-1 with TRBJ2-1; 7 positions match TRBD1. Germline values: CDR1 SGHRS, CDR2 YFSETQ. CDR3 size: 17 residues. CDR3 sequence reads: CASSLNTGTVSYNEQLF. CDR3 in DNA: TGCGCCAGCAGCCTCAACACCGGGACAGTCTCCTACAATGAGCAGCTCTTC.

This clonotype was counted ten times or more. V is TRBV29-1 and J is TRBJ2-2; TRBD2 is a possible D gene (5 bases). In germline, CDR1 is SQVTM, CDR2 ANQGSEA. The CDR3 is 13 residues long. V dropped 3 bases and J dropped 1 base, with 6 bases sitting between them. The CDR3 DNA follows: TGCAGCGTTGAGGAGGTGAACACCGGGGAGCTGTTTTTT. Translating gives CSVEEVNTGELFF.

In this sample, this clonotype turned up a few times. V is TRBV11-1 and J is TRBJ2-1; 8 bases are a match to TRBD2. This CDR3 region has 15 residues. After removal of 4 bases from V and 8 bases from J, the junction contained 10 bases not matched to a gene. The germline V gene encodes CDR1 SGHAT and CDR2 FQDESV (reference sequence). The CDR3 loop reads CASSSTSALWDEQFF. CDR3 coding DNA: TGTGCCAGCAGCTCGACTAGCGCCCTTTGGGATGAGCAGTTCTTC. Combining the CDR3 with reference TRBV11-1 and TRBJ2-1 gives the whole variable domain EAEVAQSPRYKITEKSQAVAFWCDPISGHATLYWYRQILGQGPELLVQFQDESVVDDSQLPKDRFSAERLKGVDSTLKIQPAELGDSAMYLCASSSTSALWDEQFFGPGTRLTVL.

This clonotype was picked up many times. The chain joins TRBV7-9 to TRBJ2-7, with 12 bases that match TRBD2. The germline CDR1 and CDR2 sequences are SEHNR and FQNEAQ (reference sequence). Losses at the gene ends were 6 bases for V and 6 bases for J; bases not matched to a gene: 9. The CDR3 sequence is 15 residues long. CDR3 loop: CASRYSSGGDREQYF. The CDR3 region has the DNA TGTGCCAGCAGATACTCTAGCGGGGGGGATCGCGAGCAGTACTTC.

The chain employs TRBV7-2 and TRBJ2-5, with D tentatively TRBD2 (6 bases). V lost 6 bases, J lost 5 bases, and 22 bases lay in between. Germline-derived CDR1 and CDR2 are SGHTA and FQGNSA. This CDR3 is built from 16 residues. This chain's CDR3 is CASRLTVAGSSETQYF. Here the CDR3 DNA reads TGTGCCAGCAGACTTACCGTTGCGGGGTCGAGTGAGACCCAGTACTTC. The full variable domain, with the rest looked up from reference TRBV7-2 and TRBJ2-5, is GAGVSQSPSNKVTEKGKDVELRCDPISGHTALYWYRQSLGQGLEFLIYFQGNSAPDKSGLPSDRFSAERTGGSVSTLTIQRTQQEDSAVYLCASRLTVAGSSETQYFGPGTRLLVL.

This chain uses TRBV4-1 with TRBJ2-2; D possibly corresponds to TRBD1 (5 bases). Germline loops: CDR1 MGHRA, CDR2 YSYEKL. Trimming left V 3 bases short and J 7 bases short, with 9 bases between. This CDR3 region has 13 residues. The CDR3 region is CASSHQGGGELFF. CDR3 sequence (DNA): TGCGCCAGCAGCCACCAGGGTGGCGGGGAGCTGTTTTTT.

This clonotype was picked up a small number of times. This sequence joins TRBV27 and TRBJ2-3, with 7 bases fitting TRBD1. After removal of 5 bases from V and 3 bases from J, the junction contained 5 bases not matched to a gene. Germline V gene sequence: CDR1 MNHEY, CDR2 SMNVEV (reference sequence). This CDR3 has 14 residues. As DNA, the CDR3 is TGTGCCAGCAGTGAGACAGGGTGGACAGATACGCAGTATTTT. It codes for CASSETGWTDTQYF.